This TCR beta chain was captured by sequencing in a study of blood T cells in healthy people across ages. V shed 3 bases and J shed 6 bases, with 20 bases lying between them. CDR3 length: 16 residues. Germline V gene lookup returns CDR1 LNHDA and CDR2 SQIVND (reference sequence). With a J-beta primer mix and a sample-barcoded 5' primer, a second PCR ran about 6 to 11 cycles. In TCRdb, the 5' RACE reads were re-called with MiXCR into one record per CDR3 protein. This sample has around 1,000,000 distinct CDR3 sequences; approximately 25% occur once, and the top ten carry about 0.69%. The data were also submitted as part of a second study, on T cells of mothers and their children.

This sequence was found in a girl aged 2-10 years in good health. The rearrangement joins TRBV19 to TRBJ1-2; TRBD1 might be the D (5 bases). Sample: blood. This chain's CDR3 is CASSIAQGLSGHGYTF. The DNA for the CDR3 is TGTGCCAGTAGTATCGCCCAGGGACTTTCTGGCCATGGCTACACCTTC. Full variable domain (missing parts from reference TRBV19 and TRBJ1-2): DGGITQSPKYLFRKEGQNVTLSCEQNLNHDAMYWYRQDPGQGLRLIYYSQIVNDFQKGDIAEGYSVSREKKESFPLTVTSAQKNPTAFYLCASSIAQGLSGHGYTFGSGTRLTVV.